The TCR beta chain described here comes from a study of CD8 T cells in ankylosing spondylitis (dated by TCRdb to about 2017). For the wider study: T cell receptor beta repertoires were profiled in healthy donors and ankylosing spondylitis patients so that disease-linked TCR variants could be found. The full study cohort comprised approximately 23 ankylosing spondylitis patients and 85 to 120 healthy donors. Peripheral blood samples were taken, and synovial fluid was additionally collected from ankylosing spondylitis patients.

General conclusions and limits of the study: Blood from ankylosing spondylitis patients appeared to be characterized by a TCR beta motif made up of under ten highly homologous amino acid variants. The disease-linked clones had a CD8+ phenotype and were found at relatively low frequencies in peripheral blood. The disease-linked clones were reported to be significantly enriched in matched synovial fluid samples from ankylosing spondylitis patients. Some motif variants were previously reported in synovial fluid and blood of reactive arthritis patients, suggesting common disease-initiation mechanisms.

This clonotype has ten or more counts. There is no known antigen for this receptor. Base qualities were left out, and no much larger clone turns up one base away. This sample was sequenced with an Illumina HiSeq 2500. TCR beta libraries were prepared by quantitative 5'-RACE with molecular barcodes. As for the authors' bioinformatics: Disease-linked TCR variants were identified with a new computational method built on a probabilistic model of VDJ rearrangement. The public reads were quality trimmed at Q25 with fastp and then assembled into clones with MiXCR by TCRdb, keeping productive beta chains. Duplicate CDR3 protein sequences are folded into a single record with the most common DNA and genes. The V and J calls shown here were made by TCRdb, not taken from the authors' results. This sample holds approximately 140,000 distinct CDR3 sequences; roughly 18% were observed only once. Around a third of the sample goes to the ten largest clones.

For this chain, trimming is 7 bases at the V end and 6 bases at the J end, and the number of junction bases without a gene match is 10. Sequences SQVTM (CDR1) and ANQGSEA (CDR2) are obtained from the germline V gene. Reading from cysteine to phenylalanine, the CDR3 counts 14 amino acids. The CDR3 DNA has 42 bases and is translated from base 1. Material for sequencing was blood, either unsorted or a sorted T cell fraction (not recorded which). The clonotype originates from a male donor with ankylosing spondylitis. The chain uses TRBV29-1 and TRBJ1-5, with TRBD1 identical over 9 junction bases. The sequence in DNA is TGCAGCGCGACCCGGACAGGGGATCTTCAGCCCCAGCATTTT. Its protein product is CSATRTGDLQPQHF.